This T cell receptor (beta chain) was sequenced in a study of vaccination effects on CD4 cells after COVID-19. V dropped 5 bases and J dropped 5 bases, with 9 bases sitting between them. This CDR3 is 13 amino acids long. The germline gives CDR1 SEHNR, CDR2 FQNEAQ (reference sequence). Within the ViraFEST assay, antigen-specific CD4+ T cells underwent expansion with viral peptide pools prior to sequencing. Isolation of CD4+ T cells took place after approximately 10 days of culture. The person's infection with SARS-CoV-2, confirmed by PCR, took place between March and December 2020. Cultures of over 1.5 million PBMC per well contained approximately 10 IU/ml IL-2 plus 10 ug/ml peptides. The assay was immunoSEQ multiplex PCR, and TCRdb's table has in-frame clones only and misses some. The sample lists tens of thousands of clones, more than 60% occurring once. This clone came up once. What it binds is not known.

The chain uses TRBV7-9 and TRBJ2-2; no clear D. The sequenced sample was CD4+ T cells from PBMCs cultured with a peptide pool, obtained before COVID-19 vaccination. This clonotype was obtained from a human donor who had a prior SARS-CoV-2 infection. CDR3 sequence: CASSLRPTGELFF. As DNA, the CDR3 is TGTGCCAGCAGCCTACGACCGACCGGGGAGCTGTTTTTT.